This TCR beta chain appears in the sequencing data of a study of T cells after yellow fever vaccination. The CDR3 sequence is 12 residues long. V dropped 6 bases and J dropped 3 bases, with 9 bases sitting between them. TCRdb itself ran the 5' RACE reads through MiXCR, one entry per CDR3 protein. Of 510,000 or so distinct CDR3 sequences listed, about 19% are singletons. The TCR sequence derives from a man aged 25 to 40 who received the YFV17D yellow fever vaccine. The sequencing used PBMCs, collected 15 days after the yellow fever booster vaccination. The rearrangement joins TRBV12-3 or TRBV12-4 to TRBJ2-7, with TRBD1 as a possible D gene (6 bases). CDR3 sequence reads: CASRADSYEQYF. The CDR3 coding sequence is TGTGCCAGCAGGGCGGACAGCTACGAGCAGTACTTC.